This TCR beta chain was sequenced in a study of blood T cell repertoires in COVID-19. About the research overall: Samples taken during acute and convalescent COVID-19 were collected in the United States, Italy and Spain. Sample material is recorded as cDNA or gDNA derived from T cells, B-cell-depleted T cells, or PBMCs.

Methods used by the authors: Amplification of reference gene primers was used by the study to estimate nucleated cell counts. Method: immunoSEQ multiplex PCR; TCRdb's copy keeps in-frame clones and lacks some. V, J and clone size are those of that table, while D and trimming were read from the DNA. This table holds about 210,000 clones, approximately 80% found once. Trimming shortened V by 6 bases and J by 7 bases, and 12 bases separated the two germline ends. The germline V gene encodes CDR1 SNHLY and CDR2 FYNNEI. There are 13 residues in the CDR3. Sample: peripheral blood. The origin of this receptor is a human donor in a cohort sampled during active COVID-19. V usage is TRBV2 and J usage is TRBJ2-2; tentative D call: TRBD1 (6 bases). CDR3 loop: CASSRQAGGELFF. The CDR3 DNA is TGTGCCAGCAGCCGACAGGCCGGCGGGGAGCTGTTTTTT.